Shown below are 28 T cell receptor beta chains from a single sample sequenced in a study of vaccination and CD4 T cells after COVID-19. Their cognate antigens are unknown. An Oncomine TCR Beta short-read assay was used to sequence the DNA from cultured CD4+ T cells. Using its own MiXCR run on the PCR reads, TCRdb lists one record per CDR3 protein. The table includes approximately 20,000 distinct CDR3 sequences, approximately 33% detected once. Treatment given: roughly 10-day PBMC culture with coronavirus spike peptide pools or control peptides (ViraFEST assay). Sequencing was performed on cultured CD4+ T cells from blood. These receptors were collected from a human donor with COVID-19.

This chain connects TRBV11-1 to TRBJ1-4; no clear D. CDR3 length equals 16 residues. Germline-derived CDR1 and CDR2 are SGHAT and FQDESV (reference sequence). With 5 bases removed from V and 0 bases from J, the gap between germline ends came to 13 bases. CDR3 sequence reads: CASSLALDATNEKLFF. Written as DNA, the CDR3 is TGTGCCAGCAGCCTCGCCCTTGACGCAACTAATGAAAAACTGTTTTTT.

This clonotype has a handful of counts. The chain has TRBV7-2 and TRBJ2-3, with TRBD2 matching over 12 bases. CDR1 is SGHTA and CDR2 is FQGNSA in the germline V gene. Germline trimming cut 1 base from V and 6 bases from J; bases unmatched to any gene: 2. The CDR3 is 15 amino acids. CDR3 bases: TGTGCCAGCAGCTTAGTACTAGCGGGGGGTGATACGCAGTATTTT. Its translation is CASSLVLAGGDTQYF.

This chain uses TRBV7-2 with TRBJ2-7; D is unclear. CDR3 length: 13 amino acids. V was cut by 4 bases and J by 4 bases, with 11 bases left in between. Germline assignment: CDR1 SGHTA and CDR2 FQGNSA. CDR3 in DNA: TGTGCCAGCAGCTCAGGTTTCTCGTACGAGCAGTACTTC. As protein: CASSSGFSYEQYF.

V usage is TRBV12-3 or TRBV12-4 and J usage is TRBJ1-3; D gene ambiguous. The CDR3 extends over 16 amino acids. V lost 7 bases to trimming and J lost 0 bases, with 16 bases between them. CDR3 nucleotide sequence: TGTGCCAGCAATCCGACTTTAGGTCGCTCTGGAAACACCATATATTTT. It yields the protein CASNPTLGRSGNTIYF.

This clonotype has a single count. This chain uses TRBV10-2 with TRBJ1-3; no firm D call. CDR1 and CDR2 (germline): WSHSY, SAAADI. The CDR3 loop spans 14 amino acids. V was shortened by 6 bases and J by 1 base, with 10 bases between the two germline ends. The CDR3 loop reads CASRVSPSGNTIYF. Written as DNA, the CDR3 is TGCGCCAGCAGGGTTTCACCTTCTGGAAACACCATATATTTT.

DNA of the CDR3: TGCAGTGCTGGGAATGGCTACACCTTC. Amino acid sequence: CSAGNGYTF. This rearrangement joins TRBV20-1 to TRBJ1-2, with D unresolved. This CDR3 is built from 9 residues. Looked up from germline, CDR1 is DFQATT and CDR2 is SNEGSKA (reference sequence). The V and J ends lost 5 bases and 6 bases respectively, with 4 bases between them.

This clonotype is medium-sized (0.01 to 0.1%) in the sample. The V gene is TRBV20-1, the J gene TRBJ1-5; 8 nucleotides line up with TRBD1. Trimming took 1 base from V and 3 from J; bases not matched to a gene: 5. The CDR3 runs to 15 residues. Germline-derived CDR1 and CDR2 are DFQATT and SNEGSKA (reference sequence). CDR3 sequence: CSARVSTGDNQPQHF. The CDR3 DNA reads as TGCAGTGCTAGAGTTTCGACAGGGGACAATCAGCCCCAGCATTTT.

This chain links TRBV10-3 with TRBJ2-2; 8 nucleotides agree with TRBD2. Trimming at V came to 6 bases and at J to 6 bases, leaving 15 bases not matched to a gene. The CDR3 has 17 residues. Germline V gene sequence: CDR1 ENHRY, CDR2 SYGVKD. The CDR3 DNA follows: TGTGCCATCAGGGAAATGGGTAGCGGGGTGCTTGCCGGGGAGCTGTTTTTT. Its translation is CAIREMGSGVLAGELFF.

This clonotype was detected only a few times. The chain recombines TRBV27 with TRBJ1-1, with 7 bases fitting TRBD1. Germline V gene data show CDR1 as MNHEY and CDR2 as SMNVEV (reference sequence). J lost 4 bases, V lost 3 bases, and 5 bases had no gene match. This CDR3 contains 14 residues. This chain's CDR3 is CASSLAGGGTEAFF. The CDR3 DNA reads TGTGCCAGCAGTTTGGCAGGGGGAGGCACTGAAGCTTTCTTT.

The chain combines TRBV2 with TRBJ1-4; 7 bases align to TRBD1. The J segment lost 4 bases and the V segment lost 3 bases, leaving 5 bases of the junction unmatched. CDR1 and CDR2 (germline): SNHLY, FYNNEI. CDR3 length: 15 amino acids. CDR3 sequence (DNA): TGTGCCAGCAGTGATCCTTGGGACAGTAATGAAAAACTGTTTTTT. Protein sequence: CASSDPWDSNEKLFF. Variable domain in full (rest from reference TRBV2 and TRBJ1-4): EPEVTQTPSHQVTQMGQEVILRCVPISNHLYFYWYRQILGQKVEFLVSFYNNEISEKSEIFDDQFSVERPDGSNFTLKIRSTKLEDSAMYFCASSDPWDSNEKLFFGSGTQLSVL.

The chain uses TRBV7-3 and TRBJ2-6; 11 bases fit TRBD2. This CDR3 has 19 amino acids. Germline V gene sequence: CDR1 SGHTA, CDR2 FQGTGA. Unmatched junction bases numbered 7, after V lost 3 bases and J lost 0 bases. CDR3 in DNA: TGTGCCAGCAGCTTGATCGGACTAGCGGGTAGCTCTGGGGCCAACGTCCTGACTTTC. This translates into CASSLIGLAGSSGANVLTF.

The rearrangement joins TRBV7-6 to TRBJ2-2; possibly TRBD2 for D (6 bases). The length of the CDR3 is 14 residues. Deletions cut 5 bases from V and 3 bases from J, with 10 bases between. Looked up from germline, CDR1 is SGHVS and CDR2 is FNYEAQ. CDR3 DNA sequence: TGTGCCAGCAGCCCGAGGAGGGACACCGGGGAGCTGTTTTTT. Translating it yields CASSPRRDTGELFF. The whole variable domain, filled in from reference TRBV7-6 and TRBJ2-2, reads GAGVSQSPRYKVTKRGQDVALRCDPISGHVSLYWYRQALGQGPEFLTYFNYEAQQDKSGLPNDRFSAERPEGSISTLTIQRTEQRDSAMYRCASSPRRDTGELFFGEGSRLTVL.

The chain's CDR3 is CASSGWDIRTGELFF. For the CDR3, the DNA is TGTGCCAGCAGTGGGTGGGACATCCGCACCGGGGAGCTGTTTTTT. This chain uses TRBV27 with TRBJ2-2; D perhaps matches TRBD1 (6 bases). This CDR3 spans 15 amino acids. Trimming stripped 5 bases from V and 4 bases from J, with 14 bases between. Germline V gives CDR1 MNHEY, CDR2 SMNVEV (reference sequence).

The rearrangement links TRBV7-2 to TRBJ2-1, with D uncertain. Trimming left V 5 bases short and J 7 bases short, with 9 bases between. The CDR3 runs 12 residues. Germline values: CDR1 SGHTA, CDR2 FQGNSA. The CDR3 sequence: CASSPHLNEQFF. The CDR3 region has the DNA TGTGCCAGCAGCCCACATCTGAATGAGCAGTTCTTC.

Only a few counts were recorded for this clonotype. The chain has TRBV2 and TRBJ1-1; 7 bases match TRBD1. Germline V CDR1 and CDR2: SNHLY, FYNNEI. J was trimmed by 0 bases and V by 10 bases; bases with no gene match: 11. The CDR3 totals 15 residues. CDR3 in DNA: TGTGCCACCAAAAACCGACAGGGTATGAACACTGAAGCTTTCTTT. It yields the protein CATKNRQGMNTEAFF.

The chain couples TRBV7-3 to TRBJ2-3, with TRBD1 matching over 7 bases. V trimming: 4 bases; J trimming: 6 bases; junction bases outside the gene matches: 4. CDR3 length: 13 amino acids. Germline CDR1 is SGHTA and CDR2 is FQGTGA. The CDR3 loop reads CASSYRGDDTQYF. DNA for the CDR3: TGTGCCAGCAGCTACAGGGGAGATGATACGCAGTATTTT.

This chain uses TRBV7-2 with TRBJ1-4; 7 positions agree with TRBD1. Trimming at V came to 7 bases and at J to 6 bases, leaving 11 bases not matched to a gene. CDR1 is SGHTA and CDR2 is FQGNSA in the germline V gene. CDR3 size: 15 residues. CDR3 protein: CASTESGGLYEKLFF. CDR3 in DNA: TGTGCCAGCACCGAATCAGGGGGGTTATATGAAAAACTGTTTTTT. The variable domain in full, completed from reference TRBV7-2 and TRBJ1-4, reads GAGVSQSPSNKVTEKGKDVELRCDPISGHTALYWYRQSLGQGLEFLIYFQGNSAPDKSGLPSDRFSAERTGGSVSTLTIQRTQQEDSAVYLCASTESGGLYEKLFFGSGTQLSVL.

The chain employs TRBV4-1 and TRBJ2-7; unclear D gene. Germline V gene lookup returns CDR1 MGHRA and CDR2 YSYEKL. This CDR3 contains 14 residues. Trimming cost V 4 bases and J 4 bases, with 14 bases left between them. The CDR3 DNA is TGCGCCAGCAGCCGCACCGAGTCTAGTTACGAGCAGTACTTC. This translates into CASSRTESSYEQYF.

This clonotype was seen more than once but under ten times. The chain combines TRBV6-1 with TRBJ1-4; TRBD1 matches at 8 bases. The CDR3 runs to 14 residues. V gave up 7 bases and J gave up 8 bases; unmatched junction bases: 9. Germline V gives CDR1 MNHNS, CDR2 SASEGT. The CDR3 DNA reads TGTGCCAGCAACCGGACAGGGTTTGTAGAAAAACTGTTTTTT. It encodes CASNRTGFVEKLFF.

V gene TRBV6-1 combines with J gene TRBJ2-2; 8 positions agree with TRBD1. The CDR3 extends over 15 amino acids. V trimming: 2 bases; J trimming: 7 bases; junction bases outside the gene matches: 6. CDR1 and CDR2 (germline): MNHNS, SASEGT. CDR3 sequence (DNA): TGTGCCAGCAGTGAATCCCAGGGGGCGGGCGGGGAGCTGTTTTTT. It codes for CASSESQGAGGELFF.

This clonotype occurred a few times. This chain connects TRBV19 to TRBJ2-3; 9 bases are shared with TRBD1. Looked up from germline, CDR1 is LNHDA and CDR2 is SQIVND (reference sequence). The junction had 4 bases not matched to a gene; V was cut back by 3 bases and J by 3 bases. The CDR3 totals 15 residues. This chain's CDR3 is CASSIMGQGTDTQYF. For the CDR3, the DNA is TGTGCCAGTAGTATCATGGGACAGGGAACAGATACGCAGTATTTT.

The chain has TRBV10-1 and TRBJ2-4; 9 nucleotides match TRBD1. The CDR3 consists of 16 residues. The V and J ends lost 3 bases and 0 bases, in that order; junction bases with no gene match: 3. Germline CDR1 reads WNHNN; CDR2 reads SYGVQD (reference sequence). CDR3 in amino acids: CASSEGTGLAKNIQYF. The CDR3 DNA sequence: TGCGCCAGCAGTGAAGGGACAGGGCTAGCCAAAAACATTCAGTACTTC.

CDR3 DNA sequence: TGTGCCAGCAGCTTGGACCCGGGCAGCTATGGCTACACCTTC. This sequence encodes CASSLDPGSYGYTF. The rearrangement joins TRBV5-4 to TRBJ1-2; D not certain. The V end was cut by 0 bases, the J end by 4 bases, with 10 bases between. The germline V gene encodes CDR1 SGHNT and CDR2 YYREEE (reference sequence). This CDR3 spans 14 amino acids.

Relative to its sample, this clonotype is medium-sized (0.01 to 0.1%). J is TRBJ1-5 and V is TRBV20-1, with TRBD1 identical over 8 bases. CDR3 length: 13 amino acids. With 3 bases clipped from V and 7 bases from J, the junction kept 5 bases outside the gene matches. From germline, CDR1 is DFQATT and CDR2 SNEGSKA (reference sequence). CDR3 DNA: TGCAGTGCTAGTCTGCCAGGGGGCCAGCCCCAGCATTTT. Residues: CSASLPGGQPQHF.

This clonotype was observed a handful of times. CDR3 residues: CASSLGKGITYNSPLHF. The CDR3 coding sequence is TGTGCCAGCAGCTTGGGAAAGGGGATCACCTATAATTCACCCCTCCACTTT. V is TRBV5-8 and J is TRBJ1-6, with TRBD1 as a possible D gene (5 bases). The CDR3 has 17 residues. V was pared by 0 bases and J by 2 bases, with 12 bases between. Germline loops: CDR1 SGHTS, CDR2 YDEGEE.

This clonotype is medium-sized. The chain recombines TRBV20-1 with TRBJ1-5; D is ambiguous. CDR1 and CDR2 from the germline V gene are DFQATT and SNEGSKA (reference sequence). This CDR3 comprises 16 residues. Deletions cut 2 bases from V and 5 bases from J, with 19 bases between. The CDR3 protein is CSARKLGAQADQPQHF. The CDR3 DNA sequence: TGCAGTGCTAGAAAGTTGGGAGCGCAGGCCGATCAGCCCCAGCATTTT.

This clonotype appeared a few times. The genes are TRBV7-2 and TRBJ2-1; TRBD2 aligns across 13 bases. The CDR3 sequence is 14 residues long. Germline CDR1 reads SGHTA; CDR2 reads FQGNSA. The J segment lost 9 bases and the V segment lost 7 bases, leaving 6 bases of the junction unmatched. The DNA of the CDR3 is TGTGCCAGCAAAACTAGCGGGGGGGCCACTGAGCAGTTCTTC. This encodes CASKTSGGATEQFF.

V is TRBV24-1 and J is TRBJ2-3; D is possibly TRBD1 (7 bases). The germline gives CDR1 KGHDR, CDR2 SFDVKD. Trimming stripped 0 bases from V and 4 bases from J, with 10 bases between. The CDR3 is made up of 15 amino acids. Written as DNA, the CDR3 is TGTGCCACCAGTGATTTGCTCAGGGGGGCAGATACGCAGTATTTT. Translated: CATSDLLRGADTQYF.